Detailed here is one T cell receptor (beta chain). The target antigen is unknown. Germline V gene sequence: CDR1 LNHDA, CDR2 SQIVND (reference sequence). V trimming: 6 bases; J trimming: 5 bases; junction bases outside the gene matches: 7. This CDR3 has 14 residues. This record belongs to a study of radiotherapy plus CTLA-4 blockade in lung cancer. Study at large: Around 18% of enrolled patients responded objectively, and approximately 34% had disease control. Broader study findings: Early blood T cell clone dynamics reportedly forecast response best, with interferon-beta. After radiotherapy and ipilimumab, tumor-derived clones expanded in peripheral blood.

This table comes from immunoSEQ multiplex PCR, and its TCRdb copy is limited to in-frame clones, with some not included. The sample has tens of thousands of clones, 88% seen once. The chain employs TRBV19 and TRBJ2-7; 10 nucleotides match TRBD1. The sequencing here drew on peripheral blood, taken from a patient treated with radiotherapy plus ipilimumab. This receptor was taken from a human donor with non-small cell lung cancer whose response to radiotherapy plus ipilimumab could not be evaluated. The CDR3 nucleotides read TGTGCCAGTAGCCCTGGGACAGGGGTCCACGAGCAGTACTTC. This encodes CASSPGTGVHEQYF.